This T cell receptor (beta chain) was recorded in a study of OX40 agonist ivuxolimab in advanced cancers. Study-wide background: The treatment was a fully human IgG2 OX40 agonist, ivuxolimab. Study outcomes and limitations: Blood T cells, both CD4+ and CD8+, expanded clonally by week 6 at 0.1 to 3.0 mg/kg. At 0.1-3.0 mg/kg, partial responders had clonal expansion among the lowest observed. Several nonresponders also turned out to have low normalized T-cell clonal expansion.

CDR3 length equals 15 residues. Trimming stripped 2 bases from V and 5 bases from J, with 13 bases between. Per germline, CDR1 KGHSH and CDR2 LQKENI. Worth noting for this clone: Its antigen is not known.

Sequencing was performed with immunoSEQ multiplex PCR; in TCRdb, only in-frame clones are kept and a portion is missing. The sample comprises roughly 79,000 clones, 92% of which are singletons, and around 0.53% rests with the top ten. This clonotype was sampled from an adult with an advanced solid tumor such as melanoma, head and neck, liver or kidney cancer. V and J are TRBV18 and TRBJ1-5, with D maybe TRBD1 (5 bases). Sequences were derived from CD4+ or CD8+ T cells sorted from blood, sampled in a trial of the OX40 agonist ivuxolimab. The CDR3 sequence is CASSPNQGGDQPQHF. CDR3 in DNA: TGTGCCAGCTCACCAAACCAGGGAGGAGATCAGCCCCAGCATTTT.